This record concerns one T cell receptor (beta chain) sequence. Its target is not known. These data belong to a study of cytomegalovirus exposure and HLA in healthy donors. General study findings and limits: Compared with the approximately 700-donor mean, an Asian-associated ancestry cluster reportedly had fewer N-insertions, according to a later analysis. Several of the most significant clusters appeared, in a later analysis, to be linked to common viral pathogens. Productive rates of about 87% or about 30% were seen for most TCR beta V segments in an earlier analysis.

The V end lost 1 base, the J end lost 4 bases, and 7 bases lay between the germline ends. This CDR3 has 13 amino acids. CDR1 and CDR2 from the germline V gene are MNHNS and SASEGT. Primers included in the PCR were 60 Vbeta and 13 Jbeta primers. Some clones are missing from TCRdb's copy, which holds only in-frame ones; the method was immunoSEQ multiplex PCR. Found here are roughly 150,000 clones, about 80% of them singletons; the top ten hold approximately 10%. This clonotype was sampled from a man aged 18 to 30 in good health and CMV-seropositive. The sequencing sample was made of PBMCs. The chain combines TRBV6-1 with TRBJ1-2, with no clear D. CDR3 bases: TGTGCCAGCAGTGAAGACAGTCTCTATGGCTACACCTTC. This codes for CASSEDSLYGYTF.